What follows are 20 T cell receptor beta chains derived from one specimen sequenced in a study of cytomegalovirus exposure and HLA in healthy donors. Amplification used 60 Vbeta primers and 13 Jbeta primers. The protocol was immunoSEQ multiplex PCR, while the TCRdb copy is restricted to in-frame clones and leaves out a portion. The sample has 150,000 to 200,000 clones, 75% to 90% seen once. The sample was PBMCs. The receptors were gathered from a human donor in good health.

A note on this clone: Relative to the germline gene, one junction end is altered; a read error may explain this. The CDR3 DNA is TGCGCCAGCAGCTGGGGACAGGGTCGAACTAACTATGGCTACCCCTTC. Translation gives CASSWGQGRTNYGYPF. The chain has TRBV5-1 and TRBJ1-2, with 9 bases fitting TRBD1. This CDR3 has 16 amino acids. Looked up from germline, CDR1 is SGHRS and CDR2 is YFSETQ.

The CDR3 coding sequence is TGCGCCAGCAGCTTGTCCAGGGGCAAGGCTAACTATGGCTACACCTTC. Its protein is CASSLSRGKANYGYTF. The chain joins TRBV5-1 to TRBJ1-2, with D perhaps matching TRBD1 (6 bases). In germline, CDR1 is SGHRS, CDR2 YFSETQ. This CDR3 is built from 16 residues. V was shortened by 1 base and J by 0 bases, with 13 bases between the two germline ends.

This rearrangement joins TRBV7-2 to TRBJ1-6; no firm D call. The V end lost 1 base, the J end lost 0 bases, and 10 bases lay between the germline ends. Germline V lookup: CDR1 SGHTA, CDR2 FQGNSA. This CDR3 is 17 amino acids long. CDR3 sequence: CASSLGGPSSYNSPLHF. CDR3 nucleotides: TGTGCCAGCAGCTTAGGCGGCCCAAGCTCCTATAATTCACCCCTCCACTTT.

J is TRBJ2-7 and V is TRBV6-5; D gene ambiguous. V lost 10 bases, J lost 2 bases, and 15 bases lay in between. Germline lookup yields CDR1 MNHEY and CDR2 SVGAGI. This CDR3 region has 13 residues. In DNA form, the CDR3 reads TGTGCCACCAAGCGAACGAATACCTACGAGCAGTACTTC. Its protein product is CATKRTNTYEQYF.

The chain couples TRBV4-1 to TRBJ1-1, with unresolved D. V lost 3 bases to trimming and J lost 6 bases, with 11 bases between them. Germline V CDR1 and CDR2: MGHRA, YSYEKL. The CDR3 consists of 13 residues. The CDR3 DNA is TGCGCCAGCAGCCAGGAGGCAGCCGCTGAAGCTTTCTTT. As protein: CASSQEAAAEAFF.

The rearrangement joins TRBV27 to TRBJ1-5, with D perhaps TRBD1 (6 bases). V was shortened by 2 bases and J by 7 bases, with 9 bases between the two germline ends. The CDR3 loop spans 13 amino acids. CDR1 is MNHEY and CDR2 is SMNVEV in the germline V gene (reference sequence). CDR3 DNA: TGTGCCAGCAGTTTAAGGGGGGGCCAGCCCCAGCATTTT. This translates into CASSLRGGQPQHF.

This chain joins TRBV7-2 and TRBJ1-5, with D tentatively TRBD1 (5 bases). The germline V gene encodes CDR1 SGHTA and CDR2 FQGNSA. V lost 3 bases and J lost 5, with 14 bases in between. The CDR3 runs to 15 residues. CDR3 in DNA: TGTGCCAGCAGCTTTGGGGCAGGAAGAGATCAGCCCCAGCATTTT. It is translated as CASSFGAGRDQPQHF.

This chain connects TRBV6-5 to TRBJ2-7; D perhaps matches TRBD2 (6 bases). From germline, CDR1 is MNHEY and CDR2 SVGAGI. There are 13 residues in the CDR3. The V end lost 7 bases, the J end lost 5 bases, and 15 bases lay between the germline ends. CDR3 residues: CASKNGGSDEQYF. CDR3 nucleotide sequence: TGTGCCAGCAAAAACGGGGGAAGCGACGAGCAGTACTTC.

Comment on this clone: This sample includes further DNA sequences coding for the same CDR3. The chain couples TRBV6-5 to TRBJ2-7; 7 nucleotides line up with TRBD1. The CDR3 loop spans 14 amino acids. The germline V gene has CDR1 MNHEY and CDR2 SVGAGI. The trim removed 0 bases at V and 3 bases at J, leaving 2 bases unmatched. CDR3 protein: CASSYSGQSYEQYF. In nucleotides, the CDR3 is TGTGCCAGCAGTTACTCGGGACAGAGCTACGAGCAGTACTTC.

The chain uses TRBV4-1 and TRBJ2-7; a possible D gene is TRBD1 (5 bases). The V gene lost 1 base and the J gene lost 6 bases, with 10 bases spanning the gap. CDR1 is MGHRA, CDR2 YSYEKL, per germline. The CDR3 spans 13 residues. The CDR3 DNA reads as TGCGCCAGCAGCCAAGTGGGGCGACTCGAGCAGTACTTC. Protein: CASSQVGRLEQYF.

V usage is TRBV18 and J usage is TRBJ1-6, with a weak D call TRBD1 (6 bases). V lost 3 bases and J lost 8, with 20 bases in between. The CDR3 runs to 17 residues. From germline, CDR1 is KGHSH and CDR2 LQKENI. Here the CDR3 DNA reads TGTGCCAGCTCACCTCTGGGCCAGGGGAGAGGAGATTCACCCCTCCACTTT. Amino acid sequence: CASSPLGQGRGDSPLHF.

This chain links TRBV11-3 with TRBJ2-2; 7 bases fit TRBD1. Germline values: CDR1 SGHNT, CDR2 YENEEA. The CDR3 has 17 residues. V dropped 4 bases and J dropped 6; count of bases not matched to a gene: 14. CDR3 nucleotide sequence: TGTGCCAGCAGCTCTGACAATCCGACAGGGCGGGCCGGGGAGCTGTTTTTT. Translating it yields CASSSDNPTGRAGELFF.

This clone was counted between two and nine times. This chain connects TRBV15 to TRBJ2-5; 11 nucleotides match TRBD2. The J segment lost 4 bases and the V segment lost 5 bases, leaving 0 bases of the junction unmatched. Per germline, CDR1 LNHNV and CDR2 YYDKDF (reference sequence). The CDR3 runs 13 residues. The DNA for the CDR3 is TGTGCCACCAGCCTAGCGGGGGGAGAGACCCAGTACTTC. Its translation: CATSLAGGETQYF.

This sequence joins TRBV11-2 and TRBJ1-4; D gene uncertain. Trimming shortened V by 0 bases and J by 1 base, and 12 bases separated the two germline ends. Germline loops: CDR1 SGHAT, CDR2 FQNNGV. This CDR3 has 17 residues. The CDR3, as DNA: TGTGCCAGCAGCTTAGATGCTTGGGCGCAAACTAATGAAAAACTGTTTTTT. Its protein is CASSLDAWAQTNEKLFF.

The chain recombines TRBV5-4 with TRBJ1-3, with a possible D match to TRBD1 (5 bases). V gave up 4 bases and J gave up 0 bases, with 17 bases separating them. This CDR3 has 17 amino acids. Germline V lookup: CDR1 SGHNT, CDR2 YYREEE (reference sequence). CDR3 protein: CASSRRAGGNSGNTIYF. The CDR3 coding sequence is TGTGCCAGCAGCCGTCGCGCGGGGGGAAACTCTGGAAACACCATATATTTT.

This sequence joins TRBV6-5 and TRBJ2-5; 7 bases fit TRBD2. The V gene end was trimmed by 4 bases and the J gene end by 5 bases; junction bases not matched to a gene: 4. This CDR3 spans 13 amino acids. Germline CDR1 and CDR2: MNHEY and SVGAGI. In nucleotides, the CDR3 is TGTGCCAGCAGTTGGGGGGGGAGCGAGACCCAGTACTTC. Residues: CASSWGGSETQYF.

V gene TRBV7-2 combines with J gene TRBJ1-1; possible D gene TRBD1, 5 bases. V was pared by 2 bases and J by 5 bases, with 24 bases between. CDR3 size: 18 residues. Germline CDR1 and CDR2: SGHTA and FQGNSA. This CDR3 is CASSLNRLHWVSETEAFF. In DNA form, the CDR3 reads TGTGCCAGCAGCTTAAACAGGTTACATTGGGTTTCGGAGACTGAAGCTTTCTTT.

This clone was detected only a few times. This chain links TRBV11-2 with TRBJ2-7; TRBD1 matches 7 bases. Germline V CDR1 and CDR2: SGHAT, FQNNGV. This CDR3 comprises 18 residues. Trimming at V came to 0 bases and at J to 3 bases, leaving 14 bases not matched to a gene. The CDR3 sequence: CASSLDQRGPLVLYEQYF. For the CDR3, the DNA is TGTGCCAGCAGCTTAGACCAGAGGGGGCCCTTAGTTCTCTACGAGCAGTACTTC.

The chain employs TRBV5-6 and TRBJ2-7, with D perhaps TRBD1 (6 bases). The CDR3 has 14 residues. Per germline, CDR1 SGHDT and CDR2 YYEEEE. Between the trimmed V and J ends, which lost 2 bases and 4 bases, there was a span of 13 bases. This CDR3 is CASSLPGQIYEQYF. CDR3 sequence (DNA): TGTGCCAGCAGCTTACCGGGACAAATATACGAGCAGTACTTC.

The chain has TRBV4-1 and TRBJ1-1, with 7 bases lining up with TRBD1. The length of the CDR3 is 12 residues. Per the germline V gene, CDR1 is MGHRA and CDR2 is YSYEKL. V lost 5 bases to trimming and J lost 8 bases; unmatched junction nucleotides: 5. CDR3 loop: CASSYTGDEAFF. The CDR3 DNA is TGCGCCAGCAGCTACACAGGGGACGAAGCTTTCTTT.